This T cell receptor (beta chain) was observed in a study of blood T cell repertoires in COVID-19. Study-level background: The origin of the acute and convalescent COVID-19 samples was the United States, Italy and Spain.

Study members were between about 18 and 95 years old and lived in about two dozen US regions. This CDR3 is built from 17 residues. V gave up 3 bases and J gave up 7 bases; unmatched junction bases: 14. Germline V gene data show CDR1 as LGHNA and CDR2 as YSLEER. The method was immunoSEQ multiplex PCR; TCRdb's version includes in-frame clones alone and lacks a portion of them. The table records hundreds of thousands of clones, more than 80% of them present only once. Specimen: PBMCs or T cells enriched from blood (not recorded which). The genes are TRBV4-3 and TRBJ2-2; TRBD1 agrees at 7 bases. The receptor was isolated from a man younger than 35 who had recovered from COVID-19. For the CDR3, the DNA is TGCGCCAGCAGCCAGACGGCTATCGGACAGGAGGTCGGGGAGCTGTTTTTT. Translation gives CASSQTAIGQEVGELFF.